The text below deals with one T cell receptor beta chain. The sample comes from a study of control samples from healthy donors and cancer patients. The CDR3 sequence is 17 residues long. V was pared by 4 bases and J by 2 bases, with 8 bases of the junction left unmatched. Germline CDR1 SGHDN, CDR2 FVKESK. Produced via immunoSEQ multiplex PCR; TCRdb's table is partial and in-frame only. The sample has 150,000 to 200,000 clones, 85% to 90% seen once. The sequenced material came from blood. This TCR was recovered from a young man in good health. This chain uses TRBV14 with TRBJ2-5; 12 bases align to TRBD2. CDR3 DNA sequence: TGTGCCAGCAGCCCCTACAGGACTAGCGGGAAGCAAGAGACCCAGTACTTC. Amino acids: CASSPYRTSGKQETQYF.